The sequence of this T cell receptor beta chain was determined in a study of control samples from healthy donors and cancer patients. This CDR3 is built from 15 residues. V shed 4 bases, J shed 5 bases, and the junction held 8 bases outside the gene matches. The V gene's germline CDR1 is SEHNR and CDR2 FQNEAQ (reference sequence). Profiling relied on immunoSEQ multiplex PCR, and the TCRdb table lists in-frame clones only, not all of them. The table records 150,000 to 200,000 clones, approximately 95% of them present only once. Sequenced material: blood. The source is a man in his late teens or twenties in good health. V usage is TRBV7-9 and J usage is TRBJ1-1; the match to TRBD1 covers 9 bases. CDR3 residues: CASSWDRARGTEAFF. The CDR3 bases are TGTGCCAGCAGCTGGGACAGGGCCAGAGGGACTGAAGCTTTCTTT.